Listed here are 2 T cell receptor beta chains from one sample, sequenced in a study of Ad26.COV2.S vaccination and SARS-CoV-2 variants (dated by TCRdb to the early 2020s). Reading the label with the study, this specimen's treatment or condition is: some 20 received Ad26.COV2.S at low or high dose, single or two shots; about 5 received placebo; per-sample allocation not given. Repertoires of vaccine and placebo recipients were sequenced from samples taken on day 63 after the first injection. The library was made by the immunoSEQ multiplex PCR assay. TCRdb mirrors the immuneACCESS table, restricted to in-frame sequences. Some clones are absent from its copies; in checked studies, under half trace to an unresolved V gene, and the reason for the others is unknown. This sample holds about 420,000 clones; roughly 88% were observed only once. The ten largest make up less than 4% of the sample. The material was peripheral blood, obtained in a trial of Ad26.COV2.S vaccine versus placebo. These receptors were collected from a person aged 18-65 years who received the Ad26.COV2.S COVID-19 vaccine or a placebo.

J is TRBJ1-1 and V is TRBV27; D not resolved. The CDR3 sequence is 13 residues long. The V gene's germline CDR1 is MNHEY and CDR2 SMNVEV (reference sequence). Trimming pared 2 bases from V and 0 bases from J, leaving 4 bases between. The CDR3 DNA sequence: TGTGCCAGCAGTTTAGTCGTGAACACTGAAGCTTTCTTT. Protein product: CASSLVVNTEAFF.

This chain connects TRBV30 to TRBJ2-6; no clear D gene. Trimming left V 2 bases short and J 3 bases short, with 2 bases between. The CDR3 is 12 residues long. From germline, CDR1 is GTSNPN and CDR2 SVGIG (reference sequence). For the CDR3, the DNA is TGTGCCTGGAGTATTGGGGCCAACGTCCTGACTTTC. Protein sequence: CAWSIGANVLTF.